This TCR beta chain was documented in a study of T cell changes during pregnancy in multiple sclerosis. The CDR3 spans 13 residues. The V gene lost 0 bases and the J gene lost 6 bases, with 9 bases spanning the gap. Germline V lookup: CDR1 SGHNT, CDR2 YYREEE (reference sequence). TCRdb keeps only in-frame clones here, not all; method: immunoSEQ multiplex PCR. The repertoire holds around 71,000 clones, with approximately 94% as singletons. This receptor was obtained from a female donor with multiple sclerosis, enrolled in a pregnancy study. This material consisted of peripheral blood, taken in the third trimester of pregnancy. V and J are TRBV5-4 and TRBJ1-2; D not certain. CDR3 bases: TGTGCCAGCAGCTTGGAGTGGTCAGATGGCTACACCTTC. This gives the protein CASSLEWSDGYTF.